What follows describes a single TCR beta chain. Its antigen is as yet unknown. This sample is part of a study of CXCR3-negative and CXCR3-positive naive CD8 T cells. CD45RO-CCR7+CD27+CD95- characterized naive CD8+ T cells. Study-level findings and limits: TRB CDR3s of CXCR3-positive naive cells were more hydrophobic than those of CXCR3-negative naive cells.

The CDR3 is 14 residues long. CDR1 MNHEY and CDR2 SVGAGI come from the germline V gene. With UMI labels, 5' RACE was used to prepare the TRB cDNA libraries. From the 5' RACE reads, TCRdb lists one entry per CDR3 protein and no DNA. The repertoire shows over 70,000 distinct CDR3 sequences; the top ten hold roughly 0.99%. The sequence came from a human donor in good health. Some clones in this sample may be carry-over from other donors' samples. The chain links TRBV6-5 to TRBJ1-2; TCRdb names TRBD1, which stays unverified in the absence of DNA. Material for sequencing was naive CXCR3- CD8+ T cells from blood. Specified subset: CD45RO-CCR7+CD27+CD95- naive CD8+ T cells lacking CXCR3 (TNR3-). CDR3 residues: CASSPSARGDGYTF.